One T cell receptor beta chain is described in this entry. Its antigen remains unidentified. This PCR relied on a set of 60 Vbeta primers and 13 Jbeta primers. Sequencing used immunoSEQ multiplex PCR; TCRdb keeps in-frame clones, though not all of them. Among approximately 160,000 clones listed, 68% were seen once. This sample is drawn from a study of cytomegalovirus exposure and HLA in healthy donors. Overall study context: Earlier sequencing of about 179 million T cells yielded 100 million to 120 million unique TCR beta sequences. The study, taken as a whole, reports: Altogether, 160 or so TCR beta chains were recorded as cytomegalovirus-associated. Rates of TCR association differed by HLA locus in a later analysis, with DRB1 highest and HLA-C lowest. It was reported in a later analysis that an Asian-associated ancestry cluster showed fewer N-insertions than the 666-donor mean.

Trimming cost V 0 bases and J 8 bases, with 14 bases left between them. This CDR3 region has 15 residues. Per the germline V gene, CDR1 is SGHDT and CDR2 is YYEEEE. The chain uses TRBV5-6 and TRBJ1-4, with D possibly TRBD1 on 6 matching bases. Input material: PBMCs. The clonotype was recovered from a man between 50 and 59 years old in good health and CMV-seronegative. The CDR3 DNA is TGTGCCAGCAGCTTGGTATGGGGGCAGGGAGAAAAACTGTTTTTT. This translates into CASSLVWGQGEKLFF.